This T cell receptor beta chain was identified in a study of OX40 agonist ivuxolimab in advanced cancers. A single count supports this clone. The antigen is not known. Germline CDR1 and CDR2: MGHRA and YSYEKL. V shed 1 base and J shed 1 base, with 10 bases lying between them. This CDR3 region has 15 residues. Findings and caveats of the study: At doses 0.1 to 3.0 mg/kg, CD4+ and CD8+ clones expanded.

TCRdb's table, derived via immunoSEQ multiplex PCR, lists solely in-frame clones and lacks some. The sample consists of about 25,000 clones, around 80% of them appearing once. The sample here was CD4+ or CD8+ T cells sorted from blood, taken in a trial of the OX40 agonist ivuxolimab. The TCR originated in an adult with an advanced solid tumor such as melanoma, head and neck, liver or kidney cancer. The chain uses TRBV4-1 and TRBJ1-1; no clear D gene. As DNA, the CDR3 is TGCGCCAGCAGCCAAGGTTGGGGAGCGAACACTGAAGCTTTCTTT. Protein product: CASSQGWGANTEAFF.